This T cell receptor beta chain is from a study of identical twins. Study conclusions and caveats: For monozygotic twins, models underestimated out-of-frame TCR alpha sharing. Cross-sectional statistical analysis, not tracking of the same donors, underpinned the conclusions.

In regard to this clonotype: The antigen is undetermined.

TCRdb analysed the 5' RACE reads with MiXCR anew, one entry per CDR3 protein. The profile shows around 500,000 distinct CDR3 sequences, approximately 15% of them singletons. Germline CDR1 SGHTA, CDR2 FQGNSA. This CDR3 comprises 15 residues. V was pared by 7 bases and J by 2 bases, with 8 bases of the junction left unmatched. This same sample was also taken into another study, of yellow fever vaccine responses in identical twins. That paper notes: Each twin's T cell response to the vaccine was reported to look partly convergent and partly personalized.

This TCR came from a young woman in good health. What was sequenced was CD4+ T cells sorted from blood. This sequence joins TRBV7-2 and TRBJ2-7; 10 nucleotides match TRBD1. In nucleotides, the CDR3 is TGTGCCAGCACCCCGGGCGGGACAGGGGCCTACGAGCAGTACTTC. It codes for CASTPGGTGAYEQYF.